The present T cell receptor (beta chain) was sequenced within a study of siplizumab effects on memory and regulatory T cells. Assay: immunoSEQ multiplex PCR; the TCRdb copy retains only in-frame clones and omits some. Counted here are over 100,000 clones, about 94% occurring once; the ten biggest clones make up 0.55% to 0.7%. From germline, CDR1 is MNHEY and CDR2 SVGAGI. V was cut by 8 bases and J by 5 bases, with 9 bases left in between. CDR3 length: 11 amino acids. The source material was Tregs sorted from blood. The TCR comes from a human donor in good health. The chain employs TRBV6-5 and TRBJ1-2; D may be TRBD1 (5 bases). As DNA, the CDR3 is TGTGCCAGCGGACATGGGTATGGCTACACCTTC. Translated: CASGHGYGYTF.